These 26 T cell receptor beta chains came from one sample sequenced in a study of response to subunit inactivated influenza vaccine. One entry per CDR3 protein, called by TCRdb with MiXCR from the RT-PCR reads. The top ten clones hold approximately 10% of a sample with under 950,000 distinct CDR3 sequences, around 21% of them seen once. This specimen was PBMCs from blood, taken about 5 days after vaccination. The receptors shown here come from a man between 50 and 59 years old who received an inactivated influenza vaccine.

The CDR3 DNA sequence: TGCGCCAGCAGCCAAGCGGAGGGGTTGGCCGGGGAGCTGTTTTTT. Its protein is CASSQAEGLAGELFF. The V and J genes are TRBV4-1 and TRBJ2-2; a possible D gene is TRBD2 (6 bases). This CDR3 is 15 amino acids long. The V gene's germline CDR1 is MGHRA and CDR2 YSYEKL. The V gene lost 1 base and the J gene lost 6 bases, with 12 bases spanning the gap.

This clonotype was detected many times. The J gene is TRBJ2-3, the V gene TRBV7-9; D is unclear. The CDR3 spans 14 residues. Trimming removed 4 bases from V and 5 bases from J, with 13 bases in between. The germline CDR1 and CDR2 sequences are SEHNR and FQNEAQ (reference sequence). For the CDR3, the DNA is TGTGCCAGCAGCTCACAATTAGCCCAAGATACGCAGTATTTT. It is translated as CASSSQLAQDTQYF.

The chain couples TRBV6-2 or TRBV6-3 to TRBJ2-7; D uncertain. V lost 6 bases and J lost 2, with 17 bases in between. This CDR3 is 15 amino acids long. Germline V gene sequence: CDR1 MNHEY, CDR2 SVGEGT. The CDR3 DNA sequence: TGTGCCAGCAGGATCAGTACCGGGCCACCCTACGAGCAGTACTTC. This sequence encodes CASRISTGPPYEQYF.

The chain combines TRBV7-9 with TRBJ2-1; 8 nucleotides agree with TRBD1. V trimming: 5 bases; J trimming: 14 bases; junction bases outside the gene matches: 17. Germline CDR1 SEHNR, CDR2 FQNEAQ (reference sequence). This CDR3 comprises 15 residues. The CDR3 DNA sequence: TGTGCCAGCAGCCAAATGACAGGGGAAGGAGTGATGAAGTTCTTC. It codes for CASSQMTGEGVMKFF. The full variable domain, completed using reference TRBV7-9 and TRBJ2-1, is DTGVSQNPRHKITKRGQNVTFRCDPISEHNRLYWYRQTLGQGPEFLTYFQNEAQLEKSRLLSDRFSAERPKGSFSTLEIQRTEQGDSAMYLCASSQMTGEGVMKFFGPGTRLTVL.

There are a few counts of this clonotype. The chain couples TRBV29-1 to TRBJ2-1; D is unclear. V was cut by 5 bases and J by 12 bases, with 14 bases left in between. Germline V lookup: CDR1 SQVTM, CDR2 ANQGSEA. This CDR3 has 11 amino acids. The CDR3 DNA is TGCAGCGTTCCCCTAGGCACCGCGCAGTTCTTC. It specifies CSVPLGTAQFF.

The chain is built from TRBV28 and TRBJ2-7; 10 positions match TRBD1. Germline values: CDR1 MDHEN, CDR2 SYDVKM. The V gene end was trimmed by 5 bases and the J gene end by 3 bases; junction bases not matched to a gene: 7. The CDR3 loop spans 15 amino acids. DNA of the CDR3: TGTGCCAGCAGTCGACCCGGGACAGGGGACTACGAGCAGTACTTC. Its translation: CASSRPGTGDYEQYF.

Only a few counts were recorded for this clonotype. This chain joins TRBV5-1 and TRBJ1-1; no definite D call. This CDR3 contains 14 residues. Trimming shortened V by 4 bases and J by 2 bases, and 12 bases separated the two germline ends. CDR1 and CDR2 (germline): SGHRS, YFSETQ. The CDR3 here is CASSHGHQNTEAFF. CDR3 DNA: TGCGCCAGCAGCCACGGGCACCAAAACACTGAAGCTTTCTTT. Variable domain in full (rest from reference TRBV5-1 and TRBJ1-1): KAGVTQTPRYLIKTRGQQVTLSCSPISGHRSVSWYQQTPGQGLQFLFEYFSETQRNKGNFPGRFSGRQFSNSRSEMNVSTLELGDSALYLCASSHGHQNTEAFFGQGTRLTVV.

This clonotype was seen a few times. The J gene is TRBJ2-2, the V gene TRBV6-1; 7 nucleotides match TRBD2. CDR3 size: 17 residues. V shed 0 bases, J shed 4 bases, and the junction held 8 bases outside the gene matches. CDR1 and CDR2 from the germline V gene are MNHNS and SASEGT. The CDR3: CASSEAPTSDITGELFF. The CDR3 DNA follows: TGTGCCAGCAGTGAAGCGCCAACTAGCGACATCACCGGGGAGCTGTTTTTT.

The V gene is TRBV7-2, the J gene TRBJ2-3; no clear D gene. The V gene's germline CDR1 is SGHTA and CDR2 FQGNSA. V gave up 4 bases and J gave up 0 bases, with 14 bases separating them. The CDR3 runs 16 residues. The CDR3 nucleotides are TGTGCCAGCAGCTATGGGTTTCTGGGTAGCACAGATACGCAGTATTTT. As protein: CASSYGFLGSTDTQYF.

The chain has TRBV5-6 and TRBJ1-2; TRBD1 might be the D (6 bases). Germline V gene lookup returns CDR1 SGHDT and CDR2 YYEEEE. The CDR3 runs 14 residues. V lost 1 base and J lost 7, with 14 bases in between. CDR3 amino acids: CASSLYQGSGGYTF. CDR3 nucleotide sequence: TGTGCCAGCAGCTTGTACCAGGGGAGTGGTGGCTACACCTTC.

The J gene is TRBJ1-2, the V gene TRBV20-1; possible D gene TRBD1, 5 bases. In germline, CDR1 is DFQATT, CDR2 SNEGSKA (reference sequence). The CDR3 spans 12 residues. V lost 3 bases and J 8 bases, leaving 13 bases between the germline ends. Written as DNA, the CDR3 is TGCAGTGCTAGGAGGGACGGCCGGGGCTACACCTTC. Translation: CSARRDGRGYTF.

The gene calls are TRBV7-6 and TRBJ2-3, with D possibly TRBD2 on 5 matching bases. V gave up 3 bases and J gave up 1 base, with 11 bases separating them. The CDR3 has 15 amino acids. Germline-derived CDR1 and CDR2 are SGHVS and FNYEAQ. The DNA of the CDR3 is TGTGCCAGCAGCTTCGGACTGCTGGGCACAGATACGCAGTATTTT. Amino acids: CASSFGLLGTDTQYF.

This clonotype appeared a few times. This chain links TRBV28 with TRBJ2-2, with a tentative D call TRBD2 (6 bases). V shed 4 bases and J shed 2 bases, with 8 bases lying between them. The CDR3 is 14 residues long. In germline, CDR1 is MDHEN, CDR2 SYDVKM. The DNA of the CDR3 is TGTGCCAGCAGTTCCGGACTAAACACCGGGGAGCTGTTTTTT. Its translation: CASSSGLNTGELFF.

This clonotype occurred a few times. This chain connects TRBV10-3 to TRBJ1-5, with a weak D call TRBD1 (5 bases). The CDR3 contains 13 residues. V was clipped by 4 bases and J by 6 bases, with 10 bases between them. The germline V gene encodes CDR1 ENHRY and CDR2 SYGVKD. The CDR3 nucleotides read TGTGCCATCAGTGGAGGGGAGAGTCAGCCCCAGCATTTT. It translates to CAISGGESQPQHF.

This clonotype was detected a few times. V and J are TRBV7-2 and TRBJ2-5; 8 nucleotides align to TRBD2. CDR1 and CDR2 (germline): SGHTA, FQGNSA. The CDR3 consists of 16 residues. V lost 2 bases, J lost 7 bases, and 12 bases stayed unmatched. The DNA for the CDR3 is TGTGCCAGCAGCTTAATTCCACGGGGGGGGTTCGGGACCCAGTACTTC. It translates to CASSLIPRGGFGTQYF.

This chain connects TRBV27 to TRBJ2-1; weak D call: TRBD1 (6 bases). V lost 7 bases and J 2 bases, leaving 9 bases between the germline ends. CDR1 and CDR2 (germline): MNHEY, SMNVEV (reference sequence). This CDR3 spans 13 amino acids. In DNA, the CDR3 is TGTGCCAGCATCCGGGACACCTACAATGAGCAGTTCTTC. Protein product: CASIRDTYNEQFF.

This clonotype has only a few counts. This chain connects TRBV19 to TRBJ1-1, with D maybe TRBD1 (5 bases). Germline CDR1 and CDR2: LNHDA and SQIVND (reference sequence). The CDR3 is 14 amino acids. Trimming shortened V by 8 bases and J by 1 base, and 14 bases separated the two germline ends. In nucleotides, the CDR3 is TGTGCCAGTTCTGCGGGGCCGGGGAACACTGAAGCTTTCTTT. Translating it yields CASSAGPGNTEAFF.

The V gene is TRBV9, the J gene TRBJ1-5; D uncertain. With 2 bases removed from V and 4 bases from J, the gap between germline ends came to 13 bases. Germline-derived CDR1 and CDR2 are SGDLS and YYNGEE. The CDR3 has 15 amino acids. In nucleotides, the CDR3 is TGTGCCAGCAGCGTTGCGCCAGATCTGAATCAGCCCCAGCATTTT. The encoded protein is CASSVAPDLNQPQHF.

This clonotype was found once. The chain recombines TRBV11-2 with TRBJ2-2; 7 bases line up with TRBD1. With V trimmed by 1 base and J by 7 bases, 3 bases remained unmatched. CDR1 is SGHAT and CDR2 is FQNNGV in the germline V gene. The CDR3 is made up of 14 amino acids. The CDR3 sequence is CASSLARDSGELFF. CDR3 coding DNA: TGTGCCAGCAGCTTAGCCCGGGACAGCGGGGAGCTGTTTTTT.

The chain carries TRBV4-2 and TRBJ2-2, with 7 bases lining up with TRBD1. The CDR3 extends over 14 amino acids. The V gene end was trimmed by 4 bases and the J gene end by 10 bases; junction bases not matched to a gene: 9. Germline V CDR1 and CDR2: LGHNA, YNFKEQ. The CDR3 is CASSPTTQGVELFF. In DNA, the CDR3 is TGTGCCAGCAGCCCTACGACTCAGGGGGTGGAGCTGTTTTTT.

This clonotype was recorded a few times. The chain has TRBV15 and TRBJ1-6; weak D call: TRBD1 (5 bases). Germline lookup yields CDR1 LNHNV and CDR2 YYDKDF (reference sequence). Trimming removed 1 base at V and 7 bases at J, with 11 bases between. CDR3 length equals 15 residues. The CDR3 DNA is TGTGCCACCAGCAGAGTCGGGGGAGGGAATTCACCCCTCCACTTT. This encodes CATSRVGGGNSPLHF.

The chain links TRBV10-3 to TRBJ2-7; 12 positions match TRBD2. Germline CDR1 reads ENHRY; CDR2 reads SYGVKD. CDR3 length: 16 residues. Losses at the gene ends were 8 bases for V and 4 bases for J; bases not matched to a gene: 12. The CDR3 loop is CAISRLAGAQPYEQYF. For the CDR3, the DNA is TGTGCCATCTCTCGACTAGCGGGAGCCCAACCTTACGAGCAGTACTTC.

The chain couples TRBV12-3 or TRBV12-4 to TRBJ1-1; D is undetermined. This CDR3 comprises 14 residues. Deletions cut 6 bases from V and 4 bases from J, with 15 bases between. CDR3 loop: CASRPAHKGTEAFF. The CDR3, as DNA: TGTGCCAGCAGGCCTGCCCACAAGGGCACTGAAGCTTTCTTT.

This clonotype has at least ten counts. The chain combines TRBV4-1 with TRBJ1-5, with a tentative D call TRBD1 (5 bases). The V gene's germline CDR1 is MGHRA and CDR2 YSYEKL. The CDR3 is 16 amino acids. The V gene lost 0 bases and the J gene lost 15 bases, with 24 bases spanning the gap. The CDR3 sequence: CASSQDEGKTLQGRHF. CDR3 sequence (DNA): TGCGCCAGCAGCCAAGATGAAGGAAAAACGTTGCAGGGCAGGCATTTT.

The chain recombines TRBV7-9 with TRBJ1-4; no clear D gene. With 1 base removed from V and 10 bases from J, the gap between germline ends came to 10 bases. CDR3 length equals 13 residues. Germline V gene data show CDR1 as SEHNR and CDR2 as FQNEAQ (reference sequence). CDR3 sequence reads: CASSLVHLGKLFF. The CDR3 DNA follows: TGTGCCAGCAGCTTAGTGCACTTGGGAAAACTGTTTTTT.

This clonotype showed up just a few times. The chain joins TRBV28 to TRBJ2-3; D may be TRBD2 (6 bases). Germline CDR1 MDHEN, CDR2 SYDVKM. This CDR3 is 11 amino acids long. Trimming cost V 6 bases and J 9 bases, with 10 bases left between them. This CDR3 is CASRKGRTQYF. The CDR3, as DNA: TGTGCCAGCAGGAAGGGGAGGACGCAGTATTTT.